The rows below give T cell receptor beta chains drawn from one sample of a study of control samples from healthy donors and cancer patients. Profiling relied on immunoSEQ multiplex PCR, and the TCRdb table lists in-frame clones only, not all of them. The table has 40,000 to 50,000 clones, roughly 77% seen once. Specimen: formalin-fixed, paraffin-embedded tissue. The receptors were sampled from a male donor with melanoma. Both conserved end residues are part of each CDR3. D genes are given only for firm matches. The size field is filled for only some rows; it gives once, few, many or a size class.

d_call	clone_size	j_call	v_call	cdr3_nt	cdr3_aa
NA	NA	TRBJ2-4	TRBV7-9	TGTGCCAGCAGCTTAGGAGGCGGCTCGGCCAAAAACATTCAGTACTTC	CASSLGGGSAKNIQYF
NA	NA	TRBJ1-1	TRBV4-1	TGCGCCAGCAGCCAAGAAACGAGCCAGTTGAACACTGAAGCTTTCTTT	CASSQETSQLNTEAFF
NA	NA	TRBJ1-1	TRBV18	TGTGCCAGCTCACCAATGCGGGGTCGACTGAACACTGAAGCTTTCTTT	CASSPMRGRLNTEAFF
TRBD2	few	TRBJ2-7	TRBV7-8	TGTGCCAGCAGCTTAGTTGCTAGCGGGGTCCAGTACTTC	CASSLVASGVQYF
NA	NA	TRBJ1-6	TRBV6-5	TGTGCCAGCAGTTACGGGTTCCAAAATAATTCACCCCTCCACTTT	CASSYGFQNNSPLHF
TRBD1	NA	TRBJ1-5	TRBV2	TGTGCCAGCATCGAACGGACAGGGCTCAATCAGCCCCAGCATTTT	CASIERTGLNQPQHF
TRBD1	few	TRBJ1-3	TRBV9	TGTGCCAGCAGCGTCACAGGGGGCTCTGGAAACACCATATATTTT	CASSVTGGSGNTIYF
NA	NA	TRBJ1-5	TRBV5-6	TGTGCCAGCAGCTTCGGGTCAGGGGGCAATCAGCCCCAGCATTTT	CASSFGSGGNQPQHF
NA	few	TRBJ2-1	TRBV4-1	TGCGCCAGCAGCCAGCGGGTGGAAGTTAATGAGCAGTTCTTC	CASSQRVEVNEQFF
TRBD1	NA	TRBJ1-4	TRBV28	TGTGCCAGCACCGGAGGGGGCGCTGGTTATGAAAAACTGTTTTTT	CASTGGGAGYEKLFF
NA	NA	TRBJ2-3	TRBV5-1	TGCGCCAGCAGCTCGACAGCAAGCACAGATACGCAGTATTTT	CASSSTASTDTQYF
NA	NA	TRBJ2-1	TRBV29-1	TGCAGCGTTGAGCTCGCGGGCCTTTACAATGAGCAGTTCTTC	CSVELAGLYNEQFF
NA	NA	TRBJ2-7	TRBV15	TGTGCCACCAGCAGAGACGGCTCCTACGAGCAGTACTTC	CATSRDGSYEQYF
TRBD1	NA	TRBJ2-7	TRBV5-5	TGTGCCAGCAGCTTGGTCCCAGGGACAGCCTACGAGCAGTACTTC	CASSLVPGTAYEQYF
NA	few	TRBJ1-2	TRBV5-1	TGCGCCAGCAGCACGGACGGTGATGGCTACACCTTC	CASSTDGDGYTF
NA	NA	TRBJ1-1	TRBV19	TGTGCCAGTACCACCACAGGTGTTAACACTGAAGCTTTCTTT	CASTTTGVNTEAFF
TRBD2	NA	TRBJ2-3	TRBV3-1/TRBV3-2	TGTGCCAGCAGCCCGGGGGGGGGAACAGGTACGCAGTATTTT	CASSPGGGTGTQYF
TRBD1	NA	TRBJ1-2	TRBV18	TGTGCCAGCTCACAGGGGACAGGATACACCTATGGCTACACCTTC	CASSQGTGYTYGYTF
NA	NA	TRBJ2-3	TRBV5-1	TGCGCCAGCAGCTTGAGCACAGATACGCAGTATTTT	CASSLSTDTQYF
TRBD1	NA	TRBJ1-2	TRBV6-5	TGTGCCAGCAGTCGACAGGGGCCTATCTATGGCTACACCTTC	CASSRQGPIYGYTF
TRBD1	few	TRBJ2-3	TRBV9	TGTGCCAGCAGCTCCACTGGGACAGGGGGCGCCGCAGATACGCAGTATTTT	CASSSTGTGGAADTQYF
TRBD1	medium-sized	TRBJ2-1	TRBV18	TGTGCCAGCTCACCATCCGGGACAGGGGCCTACAATGAGCAGTTCTTC	CASSPSGTGAYNEQFF
NA	NA	TRBJ1-2	TRBV5-4	TGTGCCAGCAGCGTCAGCAGATATGGCTACACCTTC	CASSVSRYGYTF
TRBD2	NA	TRBJ2-1	TRBV4-1	TGCGCCAGCAGCCAAGATCGCGGGAGGGCGTGGAATGAGCAGTTCTTC	CASSQDRGRAWNEQFF
TRBD1	few	TRBJ2-1	TRBV29-1	TGCAGCGTTGAGCCGGGACAGGGGGCCTACAATGAGCAGTTCTTC	CSVEPGQGAYNEQFF
NA	NA	TRBJ1-3	TRBV6-5	TGTGCCAGCAGCCCCAATCCCACCTCTGGAAACACCATATATTTT	CASSPNPTSGNTIYF
TRBD2	few	TRBJ2-1	TRBV7-8	TGTGCCAGCAGCTTAGAGCTAGCCTCCGGGGGGAATGAGCAGTTCTTC	CASSLELASGGNEQFF
NA	NA	TRBJ2-2	TRBV6-6	TGTGCCAGCAGTTACGACCTCAACACCGGGGAGCTGTTTTTT	CASSYDLNTGELFF
NA	NA	TRBJ1-1	TRBV5-5	TGTGCCAGCAGCTGGGCGGGCGGTATGAACACTGAAGCTTTCTTT	CASSWAGGMNTEAFF
TRBD2	NA	TRBJ2-3	TRBV18	TGTGCCAGCTCACCAGGACAGGGCAAACTAGCGGGAAGCACAGATACGCAGTATTTT	CASSPGQGKLAGSTDTQYF
NA	NA	TRBJ1-5	TRBV28	TGTGCCAGCAGTAGGGGGGCAAGTCAGCCCCAGCATTTT	CASSRGASQPQHF
NA	few	TRBJ2-5	TRBV7-9	TGTGCCAGCAGCTTAGGAGACGGGACGAAGCGGGTGGAGACCCAGTACTTC	CASSLGDGTKRVETQYF
NA	once	TRBJ2-5	TRBV18	TGTGCCAGCTCGGGGCGGGGACCCCCCGAGACCCAGTACTTC	CASSGRGPPETQYF